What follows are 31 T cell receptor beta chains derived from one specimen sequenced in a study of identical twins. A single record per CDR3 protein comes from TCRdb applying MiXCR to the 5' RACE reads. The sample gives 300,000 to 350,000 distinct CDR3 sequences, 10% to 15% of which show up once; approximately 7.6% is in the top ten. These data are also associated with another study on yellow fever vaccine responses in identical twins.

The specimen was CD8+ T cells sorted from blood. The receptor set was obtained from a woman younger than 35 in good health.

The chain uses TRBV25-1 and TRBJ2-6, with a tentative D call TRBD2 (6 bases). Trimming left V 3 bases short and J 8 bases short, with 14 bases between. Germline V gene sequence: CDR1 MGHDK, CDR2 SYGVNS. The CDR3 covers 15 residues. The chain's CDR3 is CASSDPRDWSNVLTF. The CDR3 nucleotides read TGTGCCAGCAGTGACCCCCGGGACTGGTCCAACGTCCTGACTTTC.

The CDR3 nucleotides read TGTGCCAGCTTCGGGACTAGCAACTCCTACGAGCAGTACTTC. Amino acid sequence: CASFGTSNSYEQYF. This chain connects TRBV2 to TRBJ2-7; 9 bases are shared with TRBD2. The length of the CDR3 is 14 residues. V shed 8 bases, J shed 0 bases, and the junction held 5 bases outside the gene matches. Germline assignment: CDR1 SNHLY and CDR2 FYNNEI.

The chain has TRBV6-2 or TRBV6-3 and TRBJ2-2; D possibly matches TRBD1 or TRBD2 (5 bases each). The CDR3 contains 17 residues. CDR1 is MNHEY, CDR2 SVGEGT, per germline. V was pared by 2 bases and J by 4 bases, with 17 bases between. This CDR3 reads CASSYPRDGVVTGELFF. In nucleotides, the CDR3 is TGTGCCAGCAGTTACCCCAGGGACGGCGTTGTCACCGGGGAGCTGTTTTTT.

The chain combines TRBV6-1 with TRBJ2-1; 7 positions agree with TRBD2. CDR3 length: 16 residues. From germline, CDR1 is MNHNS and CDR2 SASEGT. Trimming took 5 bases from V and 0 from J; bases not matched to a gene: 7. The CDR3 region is CASSPLPSGSYNEQFF. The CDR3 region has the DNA TGTGCCAGCAGTCCCCTTCCTAGCGGCTCCTACAATGAGCAGTTCTTC.

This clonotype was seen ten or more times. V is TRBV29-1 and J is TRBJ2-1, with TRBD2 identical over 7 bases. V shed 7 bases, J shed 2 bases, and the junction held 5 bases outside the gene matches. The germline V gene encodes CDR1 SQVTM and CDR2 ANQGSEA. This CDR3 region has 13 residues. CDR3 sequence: CSASGLTYNEQFF. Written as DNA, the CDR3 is TGCAGCGCATCGGGACTAACCTACAATGAGCAGTTCTTC.

CDR3 DNA: TGTGCCAGCAGCTTATTTACTGTAGATACGCAGTATTTT. It is translated as CASSLFTVDTQYF. The rearrangement uses TRBV7-9 and TRBJ2-3; D is undetermined. CDR3 length: 13 amino acids. CDR1 SEHNR and CDR2 FQNEAQ come from the germline V gene (reference sequence). Trimming removed 2 bases from V and 5 bases from J, with 8 bases in between.

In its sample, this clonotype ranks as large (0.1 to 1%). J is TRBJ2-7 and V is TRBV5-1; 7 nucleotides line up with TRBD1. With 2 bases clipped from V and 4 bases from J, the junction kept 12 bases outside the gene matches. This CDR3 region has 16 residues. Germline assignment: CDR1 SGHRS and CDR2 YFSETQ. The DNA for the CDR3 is TGCGCCAGCAGCTTTAGTGGGGACAGCAGCGGATACGAGCAGTACTTC. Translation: CASSFSGDSSGYEQYF.

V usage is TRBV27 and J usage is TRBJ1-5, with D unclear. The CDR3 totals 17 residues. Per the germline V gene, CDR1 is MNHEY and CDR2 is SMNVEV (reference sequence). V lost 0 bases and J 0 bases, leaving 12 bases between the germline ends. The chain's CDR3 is CASSLSAGTLSNQPQHF. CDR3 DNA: TGTGCCAGCAGTTTATCGGCAGGTACCCTTAGCAATCAGCCCCAGCATTTT.

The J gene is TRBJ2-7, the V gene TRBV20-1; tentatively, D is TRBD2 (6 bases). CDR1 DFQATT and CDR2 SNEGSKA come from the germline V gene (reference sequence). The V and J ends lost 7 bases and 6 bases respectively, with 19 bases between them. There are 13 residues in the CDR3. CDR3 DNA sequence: TGCAGTGTACTAGCAGGCGAGGCTCTCGAGCAGTACTTC. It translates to CSVLAGEALEQYF.

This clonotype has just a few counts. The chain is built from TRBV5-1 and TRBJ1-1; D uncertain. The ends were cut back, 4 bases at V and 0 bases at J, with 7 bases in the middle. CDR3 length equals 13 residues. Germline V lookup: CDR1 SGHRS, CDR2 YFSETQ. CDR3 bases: TGCGCCAGCAGCCCGAACATGAACACTGAAGCTTTCTTT. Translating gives CASSPNMNTEAFF.

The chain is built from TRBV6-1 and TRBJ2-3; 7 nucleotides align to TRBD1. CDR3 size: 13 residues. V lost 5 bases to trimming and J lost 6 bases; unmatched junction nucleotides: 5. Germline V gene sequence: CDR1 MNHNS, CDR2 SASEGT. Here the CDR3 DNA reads TGTGCCAGCAGTATCACAGGGGTCGATACGCAGTATTTT. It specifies CASSITGVDTQYF.

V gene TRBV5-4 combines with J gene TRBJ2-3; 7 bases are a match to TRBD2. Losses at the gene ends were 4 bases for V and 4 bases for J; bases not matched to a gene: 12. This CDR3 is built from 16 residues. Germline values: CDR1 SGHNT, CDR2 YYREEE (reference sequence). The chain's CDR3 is CASSEGLGGAPDTQYF. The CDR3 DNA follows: TGTGCCAGCAGCGAAGGACTAGGTGGGGCACCAGATACGCAGTATTTT.

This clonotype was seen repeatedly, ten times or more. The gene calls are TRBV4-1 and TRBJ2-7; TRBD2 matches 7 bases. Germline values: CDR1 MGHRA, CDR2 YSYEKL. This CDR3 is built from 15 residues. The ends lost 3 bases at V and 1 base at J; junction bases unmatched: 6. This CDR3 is CASSQTRGVSYEQYF. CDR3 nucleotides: TGCGCCAGCAGCCAGACCCGGGGGGTATCCTACGAGCAGTACTTC.

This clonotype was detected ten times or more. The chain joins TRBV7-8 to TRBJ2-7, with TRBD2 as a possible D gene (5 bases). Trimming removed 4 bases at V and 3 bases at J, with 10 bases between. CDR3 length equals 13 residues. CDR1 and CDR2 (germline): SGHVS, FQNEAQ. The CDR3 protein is CASSWEPNYEQYF. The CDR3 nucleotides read TGTGCCAGCAGCTGGGAGCCAAACTACGAGCAGTACTTC.

The chain's CDR3 is CASSEWVGTGANVLTF. The CDR3 region has the DNA TGTGCCAGCAGTGAATGGGTGGGAACTGGGGCCAACGTCCTGACTTTC. This chain uses TRBV6-1 with TRBJ2-6; D is uncertain. Between the trimmed V and J ends, which lost 2 bases and 2 bases, there was a span of 10 bases. The germline CDR1 and CDR2 sequences are MNHNS and SASEGT. The CDR3 is 16 residues long.

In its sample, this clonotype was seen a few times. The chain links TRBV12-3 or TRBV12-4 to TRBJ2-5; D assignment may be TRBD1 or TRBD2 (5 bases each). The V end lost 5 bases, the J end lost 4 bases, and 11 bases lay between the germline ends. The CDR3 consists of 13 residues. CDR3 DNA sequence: TGTGCCAGCAGTAGGGACCCCCCAGAGACCCAGTACTTC. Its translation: CASSRDPPETQYF.

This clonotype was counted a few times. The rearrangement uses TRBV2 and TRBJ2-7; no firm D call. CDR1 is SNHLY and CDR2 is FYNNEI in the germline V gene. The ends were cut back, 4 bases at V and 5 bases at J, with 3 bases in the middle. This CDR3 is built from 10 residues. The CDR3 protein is CASSGNEQYV. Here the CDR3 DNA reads TGTGCCAGCAGTGGAAACGAGCAGTACGTC.

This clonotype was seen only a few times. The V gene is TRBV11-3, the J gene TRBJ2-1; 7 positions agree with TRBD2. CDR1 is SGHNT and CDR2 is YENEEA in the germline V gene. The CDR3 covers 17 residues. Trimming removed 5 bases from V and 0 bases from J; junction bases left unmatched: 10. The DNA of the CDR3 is TGTGCCAGCAGCCCTCGAGGGCTAGCGGTCTCCTACAATGAGCAGTTCTTC. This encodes CASSPRGLAVSYNEQFF.

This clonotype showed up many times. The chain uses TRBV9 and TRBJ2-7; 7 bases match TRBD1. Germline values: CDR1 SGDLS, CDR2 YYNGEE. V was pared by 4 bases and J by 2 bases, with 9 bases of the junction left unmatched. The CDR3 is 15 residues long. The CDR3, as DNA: TGTGCCAGCAGCCCAGGGACAGATCCAACCTACGAGCAGTACTTC. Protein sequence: CASSPGTDPTYEQYF.

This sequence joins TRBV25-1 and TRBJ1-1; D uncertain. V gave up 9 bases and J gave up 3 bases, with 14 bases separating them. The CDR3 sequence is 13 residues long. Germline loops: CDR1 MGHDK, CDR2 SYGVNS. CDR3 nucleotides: TGTGCCAGAAGCGGGTGGGTGGACACTGAAGCTTTCTTT. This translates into CARSGWVDTEAFF.

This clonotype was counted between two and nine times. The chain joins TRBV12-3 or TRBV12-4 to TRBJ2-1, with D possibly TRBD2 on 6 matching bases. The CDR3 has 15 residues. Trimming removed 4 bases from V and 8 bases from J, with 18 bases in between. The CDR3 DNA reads TGTGCCAGCAGTTCTACTAGCTCATTTGTTCATGAGCAGTTCTTC. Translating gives CASSSTSSFVHEQFF.

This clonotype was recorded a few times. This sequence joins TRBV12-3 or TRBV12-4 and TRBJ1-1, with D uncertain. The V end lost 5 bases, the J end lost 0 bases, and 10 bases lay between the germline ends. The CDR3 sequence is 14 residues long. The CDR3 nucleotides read TGTGCCAGCAGTATTTCGGTAATGAACACTGAAGCTTTCTTT. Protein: CASSISVMNTEAFF.

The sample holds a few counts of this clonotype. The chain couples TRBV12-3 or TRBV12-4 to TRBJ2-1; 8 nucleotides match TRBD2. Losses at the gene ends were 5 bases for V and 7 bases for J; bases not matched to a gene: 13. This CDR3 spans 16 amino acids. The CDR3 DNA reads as TGTGCCAGCAGTCCTCCTTCGGGAGGGCCTGATAATGAGCAGTTCTTC. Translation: CASSPPSGGPDNEQFF.

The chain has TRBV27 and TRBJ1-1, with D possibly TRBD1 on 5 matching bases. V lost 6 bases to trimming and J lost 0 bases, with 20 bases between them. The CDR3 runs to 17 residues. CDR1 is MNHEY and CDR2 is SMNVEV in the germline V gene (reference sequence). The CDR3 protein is CASSNLYQGGVNTEAFF. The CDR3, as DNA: TGTGCCAGCAGCAACCTCTACCAGGGTGGGGTGAACACTGAAGCTTTCTTT.

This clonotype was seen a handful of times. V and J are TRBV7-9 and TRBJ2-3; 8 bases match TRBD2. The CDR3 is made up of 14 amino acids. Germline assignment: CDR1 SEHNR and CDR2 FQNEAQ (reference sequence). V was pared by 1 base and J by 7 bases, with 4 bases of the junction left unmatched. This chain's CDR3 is CASSLGTSWNTQYF. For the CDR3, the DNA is TGTGCCAGCAGCTTAGGGACTAGCTGGAATACGCAGTATTTT.

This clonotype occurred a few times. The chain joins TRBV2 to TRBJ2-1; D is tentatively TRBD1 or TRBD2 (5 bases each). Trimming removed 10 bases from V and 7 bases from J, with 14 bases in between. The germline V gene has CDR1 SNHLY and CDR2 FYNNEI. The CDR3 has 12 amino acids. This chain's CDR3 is CATRDPRNEQFF. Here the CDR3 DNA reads TGTGCCACCCGGGACCCAAGGAATGAGCAGTTCTTC.

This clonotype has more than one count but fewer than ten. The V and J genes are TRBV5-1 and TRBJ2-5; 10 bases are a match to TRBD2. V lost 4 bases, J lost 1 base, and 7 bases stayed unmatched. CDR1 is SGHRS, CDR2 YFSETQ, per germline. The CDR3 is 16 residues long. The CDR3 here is CASSIQREGLQETQYF. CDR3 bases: TGCGCCAGCAGCATCCAGCGGGAGGGACTCCAAGAGACCCAGTACTTC.

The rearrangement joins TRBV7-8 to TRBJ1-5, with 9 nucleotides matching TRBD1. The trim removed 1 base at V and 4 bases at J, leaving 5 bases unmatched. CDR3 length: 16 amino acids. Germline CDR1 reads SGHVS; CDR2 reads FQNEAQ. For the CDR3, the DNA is TGTGCCAGCAGCTTAGGGACAGGGACAGGGAATCAGCCCCAGCATTTT. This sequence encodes CASSLGTGTGNQPQHF.

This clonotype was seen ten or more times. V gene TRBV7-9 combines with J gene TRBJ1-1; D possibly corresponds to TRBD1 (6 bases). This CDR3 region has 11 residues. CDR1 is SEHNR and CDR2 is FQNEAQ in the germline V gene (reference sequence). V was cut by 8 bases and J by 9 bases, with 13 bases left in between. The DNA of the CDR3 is TGTGCCAGCGACGCCGGGGGCCAAGCTTTCTTT. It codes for CASDAGGQAFF.

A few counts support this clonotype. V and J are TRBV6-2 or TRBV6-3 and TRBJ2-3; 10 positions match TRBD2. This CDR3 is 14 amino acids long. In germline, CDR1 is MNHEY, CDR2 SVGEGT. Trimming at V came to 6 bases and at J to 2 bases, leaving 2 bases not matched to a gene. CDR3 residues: CASRLAGYTDTQYF. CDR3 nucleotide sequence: TGTGCCAGCAGACTAGCGGGGTACACAGATACGCAGTATTTT.

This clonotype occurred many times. The CDR3 nucleotides are TGCAGTGCTACACGTATCCAAGAGACCCAGTACTTC. Translation gives CSATRIQETQYF. The chain links TRBV20-1 to TRBJ2-5; D remains ambiguous. This CDR3 is 12 amino acids long. Trimming cost V 4 bases and J 1 base, with 7 bases left between them. In germline, CDR1 is DFQATT, CDR2 SNEGSKA (reference sequence).